This paragraph covers one TCR beta chain sequence. Methods used by the authors: Amplification of reference gene primers was used by the study to estimate nucleated cell counts. Profiling relied on immunoSEQ multiplex PCR, and the TCRdb table lists in-frame clones only, not all of them. Clone size and V and J calls were adopted from that table, with D and trimming inferred from the DNA. Here the sample spans 90,000 to 100,000 clones, less than 90% being singletons. These data originate in a study of blood T cell repertoires in COVID-19. Study overall: Acute-phase and convalescent COVID-19 samples originated in the United States, Italy and Spain. PBMCs, B-cell-depleted T cells, or T cells were the source of the cDNA or gDNA that made up the material.

Sequenced: peripheral blood. The origin of this receptor is a man aged 65-85 years with active or convalescent COVID-19.

CDR3 residues: CASSFGTSGSSSYNEQFF. CDR3 DNA: TGTGCCAGCAGCTTCGGGACTAGCGGGTCCAGCTCCTACAATGAGCAGTTCTTC. J is TRBJ2-1 and V is TRBV9, with TRBD2 matching over 12 bases. The CDR3 is 18 residues long. The V segment lost 4 bases and the J segment 0 bases; nucleotides outside the gene matches: 8. Germline loops: CDR1 SGDLS, CDR2 YYNGEE.